This T cell receptor beta chain was sequenced during a study of patients and donors after allogeneic stem cell transplantation. TCRdb re-called the RT-PCR reads through MiXCR, storing one row per CDR3 protein. Of around 70,000 distinct CDR3 sequences listed, more than 25% are singletons. Germline V lookup: CDR1 SQVTM, CDR2 ANQGSEA. Trimming took off 6 bases at V and 5 bases at J, with 18 bases between the two ends. This CDR3 has 14 residues. This clonotype was counted a few times. Sample: blood, either unsorted or a sorted T cell fraction (not recorded which). The receptor's source is a human donor who was either an allogeneic HSCT recipient or a stem cell or donor lymphocyte infusion donor (not recorded which). It is not recorded whose cells these are; they may come from a transplant donor. The chain recombines TRBV29-1 with TRBJ2-3; TRBD2 is a possible D gene (5 bases). The CDR3 bases are TGCAGCGTGACGCCAGCGGTTCATCGAGATACGCAGTATTTT. Its protein is CSVTPAVHRDTQYF.